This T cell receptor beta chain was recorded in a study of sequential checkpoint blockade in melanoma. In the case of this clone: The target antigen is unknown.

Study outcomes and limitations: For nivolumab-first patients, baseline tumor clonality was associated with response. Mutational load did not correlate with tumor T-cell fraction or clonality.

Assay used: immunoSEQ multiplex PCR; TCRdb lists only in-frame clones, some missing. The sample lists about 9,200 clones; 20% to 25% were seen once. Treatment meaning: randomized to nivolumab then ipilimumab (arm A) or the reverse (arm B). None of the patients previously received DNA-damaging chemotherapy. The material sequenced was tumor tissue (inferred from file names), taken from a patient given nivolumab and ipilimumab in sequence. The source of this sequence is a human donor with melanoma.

CDR3 in DNA: TGTGCCAGTAGTCCCGGGACAGCTAGCAATCAGCCCCAGCATTTT. The encoded protein is CASSPGTASNQPQHF. This chain links TRBV19 with TRBJ1-5; TRBD1 matches at 7 bases. The V gene's germline CDR1 is LNHDA and CDR2 SQIVND (reference sequence). The CDR3 sequence is 15 residues long. V dropped 5 bases and J dropped 0; count of bases not matched to a gene: 4.